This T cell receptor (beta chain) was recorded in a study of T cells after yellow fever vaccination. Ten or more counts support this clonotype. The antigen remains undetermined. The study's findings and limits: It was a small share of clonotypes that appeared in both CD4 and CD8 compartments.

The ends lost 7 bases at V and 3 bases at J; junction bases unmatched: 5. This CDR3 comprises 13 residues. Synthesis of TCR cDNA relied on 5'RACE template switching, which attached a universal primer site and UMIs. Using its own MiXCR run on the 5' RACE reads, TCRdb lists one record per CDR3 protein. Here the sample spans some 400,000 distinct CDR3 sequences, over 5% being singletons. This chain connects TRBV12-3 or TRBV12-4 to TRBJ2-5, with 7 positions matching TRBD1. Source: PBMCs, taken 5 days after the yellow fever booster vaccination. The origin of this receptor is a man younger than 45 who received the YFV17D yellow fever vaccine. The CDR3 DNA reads TGTGCCAGCACCTACAGGGGTAAAGAGACCCAGTACTTC. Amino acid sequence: CASTYRGKETQYF.